This record looks at one TCR beta chain sequence and its context. Its target is unknown. Sequence at one end of the junction differs from germline and may be a read error. The data derive from a study of cytomegalovirus exposure and HLA in healthy donors. The CDR3 runs 18 residues. Germline V gene data show CDR1 as SGHDT and CDR2 as YYEEEE. Vbeta (60) and Jbeta (13) primers were used in the PCR. Authors' data handling: In a later analysis, 8.5 million to 14 million of 75 million to 90 million unique beta chains occurred in at least two donors. Clones were sequenced by immunoSEQ multiplex PCR, and TCRdb holds only the in-frame ones, with some missing. The DNA gave D and trimming, while V, J and clone size come from that table. The table lists roughly 120,000 clones, approximately 76% of them singletons. Study-level findings and limits: Associated with HLA alleles at 0.05 false discovery rate in a later analysis were 15,000 to 20,000 TCR beta sequences. Roughly uniform depth of sequencing across donors was assumed in presence/absence analyses. TCR beta chain V- and J-gene trimming was linked, in a later analysis, to a missense variant in DCLRE1C.

The sample was PBMCs. The chain recombines TRBV5-6 with TRBJ2-6, with TRBD1 identical over 8 bases. The receptor's source is a woman in her 50s in good health and CMV-seropositive. CDR3 sequence (DNA): TGTGCCAGCAGCTTGACACAGGGGGTGGACTCTGGGGCCAACGGCCTGACTTTC. Protein product: CASSLTQGVDSGANGLTF.